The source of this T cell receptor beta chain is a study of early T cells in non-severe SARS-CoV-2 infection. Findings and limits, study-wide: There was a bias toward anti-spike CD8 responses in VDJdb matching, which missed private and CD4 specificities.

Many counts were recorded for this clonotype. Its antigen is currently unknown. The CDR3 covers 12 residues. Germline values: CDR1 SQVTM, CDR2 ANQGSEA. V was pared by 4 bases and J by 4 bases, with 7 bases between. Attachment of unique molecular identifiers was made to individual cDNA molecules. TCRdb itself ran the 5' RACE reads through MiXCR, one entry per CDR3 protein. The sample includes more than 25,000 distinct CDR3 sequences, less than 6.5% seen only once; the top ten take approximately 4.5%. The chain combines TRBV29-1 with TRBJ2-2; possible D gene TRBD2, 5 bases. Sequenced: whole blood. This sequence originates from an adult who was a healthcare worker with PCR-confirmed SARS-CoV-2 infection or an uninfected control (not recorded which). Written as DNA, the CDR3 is TGCAGCGTTGGTAGCGCCACCGGGGAGCTGTTTTTT. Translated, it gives CSVGSATGELFF.